These 20 T cell receptor beta chains were sequenced from one sample in a study of a mutant IDH1 vaccine in newly diagnosed glioma. Time point reported: baseline, week 1 (first vaccination visit). This sample's treatment: pre-vaccination baseline after standard-of-care therapy. TCRdb's table, derived via immunoSEQ multiplex PCR, lists solely in-frame clones and lacks some. This table holds 85,000 to 100,000 clones, about 82% found once. The sample consisted of PBMCs, taken from a glioma patient treated with radiotherapy, temozolomide or both. The receptors originated from a man between 35 and 55 years old with glioma.

As DNA, the CDR3 is TGTGCCAGCAGCTTAATCCCCAGCGGGAGGGGGTATTTT. It is translated as CASSLIPSGRGYF. The genes are TRBV7-3 and TRBJ2-3; TRBD2 agrees at 10 bases. V trimming: 1 base; J trimming: 14 bases; junction bases outside the gene matches: 6. The CDR3 consists of 13 residues. Germline values: CDR1 SGHTA, CDR2 FQGTGA.

This chain links TRBV7-2 with TRBJ2-2, with TRBD1 identical over 8 bases. This CDR3 is built from 15 residues. V dropped 5 bases and J dropped 6; count of bases not matched to a gene: 8. Germline V CDR1 and CDR2: SGHTA, FQGNSA. The CDR3 loop is CASSPRGPVAGELFF. CDR3 bases: TGTGCCAGCAGCCCCAGGGGGCCGGTCGCCGGGGAGCTGTTTTTT.

The chain uses TRBV6-5 and TRBJ2-5; 10 bases fit TRBD2. This CDR3 has 16 residues. CDR1 is MNHEY, CDR2 SVGAGI, per germline. V dropped 0 bases and J dropped 5; count of bases not matched to a gene: 6. CDR3 residues: CASSYSERGGLETQYF. The CDR3 nucleotides are TGTGCCAGCAGTTACTCTGAGCGGGGGGGCCTCGAGACCCAGTACTTC.

The chain combines TRBV10-1 with TRBJ2-7; D is possibly TRBD2 (5 bases). From germline, CDR1 is WNHNN and CDR2 SYGVQD (reference sequence). The CDR3 has 15 amino acids. V was shortened by 5 bases and J by 6 bases, with 20 bases between the two germline ends. The CDR3 DNA follows: TGCGCCAGCAGTCAGCGGACGGGCCACGGGCTCGAGCAGTACTTC. Residues: CASSQRTGHGLEQYF.

The genes are TRBV5-6 and TRBJ1-3; no clear D. V shed 6 bases and J shed 8 bases, with 9 bases lying between them. This CDR3 region has 11 residues. Germline values: CDR1 SGHDT, CDR2 YYEEEE. The DNA of the CDR3 is TGTGCCAGCATTTTTCGCGACACCATATATTTT. As protein: CASIFRDTIYF.

There are a few counts of this clone. This chain links TRBV19 with TRBJ2-5; D not resolved. The CDR3 totals 14 residues. Trimming shortened V by 5 bases and J by 5 bases, and 15 bases separated the two germline ends. Germline CDR1 LNHDA, CDR2 SQIVND (reference sequence). The DNA of the CDR3 is TGTGCCAGTAGTCCCCGAGGAGCAGGCGAGACCCAGTACTTC. Translating it yields CASSPRGAGETQYF.

The chain carries TRBV7-2 and TRBJ1-2; D is undetermined. The CDR3 length is 12 residues. V gave up 1 base and J gave up 9 bases, with 9 bases separating them. CDR1 is SGHTA, CDR2 FQGNSA, per germline. CDR3 protein: CASSLEVLSYTF. Written as DNA, the CDR3 is TGTGCCAGCAGCTTAGAGGTTTTGAGCTACACCTTC.

This rearrangement joins TRBV6-1 to TRBJ2-7; D is unclear. This CDR3 has 14 amino acids. Trimming removed 2 bases from V and 2 bases from J, with 10 bases in between. CDR1 and CDR2 from the germline V gene are MNHNS and SASEGT. CDR3 in amino acids: CASSETLDPYEQYF. The CDR3 DNA follows: TGTGCCAGCAGTGAAACCCTAGATCCCTACGAGCAGTACTTC.

This clone showed up just once. V is TRBV10-3 and J is TRBJ1-1; unclear D gene. Deletions cut 0 bases from V and 4 bases from J, with 6 bases between. The CDR3 covers 13 residues. The germline V gene has CDR1 ENHRY and CDR2 SYGVKD. The CDR3 nucleotides are TGTGCCATCAGTGAGTCGGATCTCACTGAAGCTTTCTTT. It specifies CAISESDLTEAFF.

V and J are TRBV9 and TRBJ2-3; 14 bases map to TRBD2. Germline loops: CDR1 SGDLS, CDR2 YYNGEE. After removal of 4 bases from V and 6 bases from J, the junction contained 7 bases not matched to a gene. CDR3 size: 16 residues. The CDR3 nucleotides read TGTGCCAGCAGCCCCCGGACTAGCGGGGGGAAGGATACGCAGTATTTT. Encoded protein: CASSPRTSGGKDTQYF. Looking up the rest from reference TRBV9 and TRBJ2-3 gives the full variable domain: DSGVTQTPKHLITATGQRVTLRCSPRSGDLSVYWYQQSLDQGLQFLIQYYNGEERAKGNILERFSAQQFPDLHSELNLSSLELGDSALYFCASSPRTSGGKDTQYFGPGTRLTVL.

The chain recombines TRBV18 with TRBJ2-7, with 9 nucleotides matching TRBD2. This CDR3 region has 15 residues. V lost 2 bases to trimming and J lost 1 base; unmatched junction nucleotides: 3. CDR1 and CDR2 from the germline V gene are KGHSH and LQKENI. DNA of the CDR3: TGTGCCAGCTCACCAGGAAGCGGGGGGTCCTACGAGCAGTACTTC. Translated, it gives CASSPGSGGSYEQYF.

The chain combines TRBV19 with TRBJ1-2; the D gene is possibly TRBD1 (6 bases). Trimming pared 5 bases from V and 5 bases from J, leaving 12 bases between. CDR3 size: 13 residues. The germline CDR1 and CDR2 sequences are LNHDA and SQIVND (reference sequence). DNA of the CDR3: TGTGCCAGTAGTTTCCCGGACAGATATGGCTACACCTTC. Amino acid sequence: CASSFPDRYGYTF.

The gene calls are TRBV4-3 and TRBJ1-1; D gene uncertain. Germline V gene lookup returns CDR1 LGHNA and CDR2 YSLEER. The CDR3 length is 16 residues. Trimming took 0 bases from V and 5 from J, leaving 16 bases between them. This CDR3 reads CASSQEIGEGRTEAFF. The DNA for the CDR3 is TGCGCCAGCAGCCAAGAAATCGGAGAGGGTCGGACTGAAGCTTTCTTT.

V gene TRBV11-2 combines with J gene TRBJ1-1, with 9 bases fitting TRBD1. This CDR3 is 14 amino acids long. The ends lost 3 bases at V and 4 bases at J; junction bases unmatched: 3. Per germline, CDR1 SGHAT and CDR2 FQNNGV. CDR3 DNA: TGTGCCAGCAGCTTCGGGACAGGGCTCACTGAAGCTTTCTTT. Protein: CASSFGTGLTEAFF.

The V call is TRBV28, the J call TRBJ2-2; TRBD1 agrees at 7 bases. The CDR3 sequence is 12 residues long. V shed 5 bases and J 8 bases; nucleotides not matched to a gene: 2. Per germline, CDR1 MDHEN and CDR2 SYDVKM. In DNA, the CDR3 is TGTGCCAGCAGTACAGGGGAGGGGGAGCTGTTTTTT. It translates to CASSTGEGELFF.

The V call is TRBV11-2, the J call TRBJ2-7; D gene unclear. Looked up from germline, CDR1 is SGHAT and CDR2 is FQNNGV. The CDR3 is 14 amino acids. V lost 1 base and J lost 0, with 7 bases in between. The CDR3 loop reads CASSLARTSYEQYF. Written as DNA, the CDR3 is TGTGCCAGCAGCTTAGCCCGCACCTCCTACGAGCAGTACTTC. Looking up the rest from reference TRBV11-2 and TRBJ2-7 gives the full variable domain: EAGVAQSPRYKIIEKRQSVAFWCNPISGHATLYWYQQILGQGPKLLIQFQNNGVVDDSQLPKDRFSAERLKGVDSTLKIQPAKLEDSAVYLCASSLARTSYEQYFGPGTRLTVT.

V is TRBV7-9 and J is TRBJ2-7, with 7 positions matching TRBD2. J gave up 4 bases and V 5 bases, and 8 bases lay outside the gene matches. Germline loops: CDR1 SEHNR, CDR2 FQNEAQ (reference sequence). The CDR3 extends over 14 amino acids. The CDR3 loop is CASSLSGDLYEQYF. The CDR3 DNA reads TGTGCCAGCAGCCTAAGCGGGGACCTTTACGAGCAGTACTTC.

The chain employs TRBV28 and TRBJ2-3; D is unclear. CDR3 length: 13 amino acids. Per the germline V gene, CDR1 is MDHEN and CDR2 is SYDVKM. V was cut by 3 bases and J by 5 bases, with 9 bases left in between. The CDR3 loop is CASSLGRGDTQYF. The DNA for the CDR3 is TGTGCCAGCAGTTTGGGTCGAGGAGATACGCAGTATTTT.

The rearrangement links TRBV19 to TRBJ2-7; D might be TRBD2 (6 bases). The CDR3 loop spans 16 amino acids. Germline CDR1 and CDR2: LNHDA and SQIVND (reference sequence). V was shortened by 3 bases and J by 0 bases, with 15 bases between the two germline ends. CDR3 region: CASSMGGGAGSYEQYF. The DNA of the CDR3 is TGTGCCAGTAGTATGGGCGGAGGAGCGGGCTCCTACGAGCAGTACTTC.

V is TRBV11-2 and J is TRBJ1-3; D unresolved. V was trimmed by 0 bases and J by 8 bases, leaving 11 bases between them. CDR3 length: 14 residues. Germline CDR1 SGHAT, CDR2 FQNNGV. The CDR3: CASSLDLWGDTIYF. The CDR3 DNA follows: TGTGCCAGCAGCTTAGACCTGTGGGGAGACACCATATATTTT.